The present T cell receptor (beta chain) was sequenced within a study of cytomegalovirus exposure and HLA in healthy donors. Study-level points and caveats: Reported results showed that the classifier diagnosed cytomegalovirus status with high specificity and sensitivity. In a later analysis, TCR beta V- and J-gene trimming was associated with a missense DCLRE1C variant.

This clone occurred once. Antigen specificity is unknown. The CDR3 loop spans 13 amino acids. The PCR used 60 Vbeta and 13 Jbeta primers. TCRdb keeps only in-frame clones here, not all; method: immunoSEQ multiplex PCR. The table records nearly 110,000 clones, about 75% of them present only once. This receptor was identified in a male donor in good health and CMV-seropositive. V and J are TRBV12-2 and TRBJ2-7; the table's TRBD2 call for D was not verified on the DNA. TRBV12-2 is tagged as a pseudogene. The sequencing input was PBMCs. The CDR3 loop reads CASRPSGTYEQYF. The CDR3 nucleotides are TGTGCAAGTCGCCCCTCGGGGACCTACGAGCAGTACTTC.